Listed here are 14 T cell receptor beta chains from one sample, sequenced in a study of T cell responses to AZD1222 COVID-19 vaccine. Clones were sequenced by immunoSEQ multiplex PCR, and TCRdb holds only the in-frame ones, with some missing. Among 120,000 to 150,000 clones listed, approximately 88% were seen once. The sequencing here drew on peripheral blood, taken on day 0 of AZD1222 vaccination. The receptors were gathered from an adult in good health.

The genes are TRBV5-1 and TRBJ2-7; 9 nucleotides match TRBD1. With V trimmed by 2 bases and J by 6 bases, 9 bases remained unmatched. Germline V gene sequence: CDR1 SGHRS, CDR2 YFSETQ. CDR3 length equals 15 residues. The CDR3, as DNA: TGCGCCAGCAGCTTTTCCGGGACAGGGAAGGGCGAGCAGTACTTC. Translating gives CASSFSGTGKGEQYF.

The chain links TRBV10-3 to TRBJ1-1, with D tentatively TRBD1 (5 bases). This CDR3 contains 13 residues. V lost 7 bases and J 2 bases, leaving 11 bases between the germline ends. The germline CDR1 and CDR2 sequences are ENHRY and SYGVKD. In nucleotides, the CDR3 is TGTGCCATCAAGAGGGGTAGCAACACTGAAGCTTTCTTT. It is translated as CAIKRGSNTEAFF.

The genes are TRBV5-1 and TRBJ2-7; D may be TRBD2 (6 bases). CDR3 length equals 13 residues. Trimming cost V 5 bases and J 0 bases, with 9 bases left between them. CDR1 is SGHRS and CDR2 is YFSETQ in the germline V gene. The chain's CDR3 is CASSQTSSYEQYF. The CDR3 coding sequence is TGCGCCAGCAGTCAGACTAGCTCCTACGAGCAGTACTTC.

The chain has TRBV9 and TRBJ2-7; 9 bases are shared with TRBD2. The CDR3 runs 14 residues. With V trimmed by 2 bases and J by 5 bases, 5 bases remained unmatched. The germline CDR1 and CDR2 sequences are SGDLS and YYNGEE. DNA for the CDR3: TGTGCCAGCAGCGTCTCCCTAGCGGGGAACGAGCAGTACTTC. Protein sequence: CASSVSLAGNEQYF.

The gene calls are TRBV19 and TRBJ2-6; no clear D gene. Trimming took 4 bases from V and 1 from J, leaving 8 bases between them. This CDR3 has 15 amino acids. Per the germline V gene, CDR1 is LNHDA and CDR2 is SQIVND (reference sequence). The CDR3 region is CASSTARSGANVLTF. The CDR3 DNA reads TGTGCCAGTAGTACCGCTAGGTCTGGGGCCAACGTCCTGACTTTC.

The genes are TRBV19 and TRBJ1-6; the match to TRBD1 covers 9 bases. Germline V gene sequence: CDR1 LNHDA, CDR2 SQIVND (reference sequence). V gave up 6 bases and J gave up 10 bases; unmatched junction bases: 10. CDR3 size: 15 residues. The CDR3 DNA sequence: TGTGCCAGTAGGTTCGAAGGGACAGGGAAATCACCCCTCCACTTT. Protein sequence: CASRFEGTGKSPLHF.

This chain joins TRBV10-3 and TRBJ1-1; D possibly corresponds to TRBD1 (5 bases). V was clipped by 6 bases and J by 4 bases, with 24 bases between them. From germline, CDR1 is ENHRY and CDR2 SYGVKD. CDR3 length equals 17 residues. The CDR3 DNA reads TGTGCCATCAGAGTGGACATCGCGACAACGGCGGGCACTGAAGCTTTCTTT. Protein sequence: CAIRVDIATTAGTEAFF.

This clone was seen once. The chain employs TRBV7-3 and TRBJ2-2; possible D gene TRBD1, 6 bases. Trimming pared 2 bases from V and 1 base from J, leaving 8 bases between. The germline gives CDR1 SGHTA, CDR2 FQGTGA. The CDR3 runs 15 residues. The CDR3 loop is CASSLQGQNTGELFF. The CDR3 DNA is TGTGCCAGCAGCTTACAGGGACAGAACACCGGGGAGCTGTTTTTT.

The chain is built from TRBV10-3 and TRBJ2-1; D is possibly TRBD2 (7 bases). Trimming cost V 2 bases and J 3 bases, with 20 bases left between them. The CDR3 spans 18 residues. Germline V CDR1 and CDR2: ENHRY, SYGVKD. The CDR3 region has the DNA TGTGCCATCAGTGAGGGCCCGGGGGCGGGGGCAGGCTACAATGAGCAGTTCTTC. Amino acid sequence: CAISEGPGAGAGYNEQFF.

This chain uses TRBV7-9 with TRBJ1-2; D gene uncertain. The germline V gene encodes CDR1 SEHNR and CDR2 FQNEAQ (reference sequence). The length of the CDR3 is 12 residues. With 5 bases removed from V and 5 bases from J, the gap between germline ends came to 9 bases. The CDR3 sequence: CASSRNQYGYTF. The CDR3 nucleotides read TGTGCCAGCAGCCGAAACCAATATGGCTACACCTTC. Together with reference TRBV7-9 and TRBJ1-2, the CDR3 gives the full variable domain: DTGVSQNPRHKITKRGQNVTFRCDPISEHNRLYWYRQTLGQGPEFLTYFQNEAQLEKSRLLSDRFSAERPKGSFSTLEIQRTEQGDSAMYLCASSRNQYGYTFGSGTRLTVV.

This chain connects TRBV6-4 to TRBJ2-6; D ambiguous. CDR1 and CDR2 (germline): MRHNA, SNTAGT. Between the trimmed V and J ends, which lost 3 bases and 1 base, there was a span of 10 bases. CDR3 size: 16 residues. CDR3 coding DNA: TGTGCCAGCAGTGAAACTGGTAGTTCTGGGGCCAACGTCCTGACTTTC. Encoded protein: CASSETGSSGANVLTF.

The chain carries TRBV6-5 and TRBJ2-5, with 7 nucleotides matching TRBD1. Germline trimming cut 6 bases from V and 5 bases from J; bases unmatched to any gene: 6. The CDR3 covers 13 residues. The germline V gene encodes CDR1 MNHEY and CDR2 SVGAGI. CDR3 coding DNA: TGTGCCAGCAGGCCGACAGGGACCGAGACCCAGTACTTC. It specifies CASRPTGTETQYF.

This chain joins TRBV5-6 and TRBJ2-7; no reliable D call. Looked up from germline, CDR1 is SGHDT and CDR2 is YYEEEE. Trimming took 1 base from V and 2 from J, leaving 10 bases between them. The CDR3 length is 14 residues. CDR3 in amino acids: CASSLLSLAYEQYF. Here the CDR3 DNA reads TGTGCCAGCAGCTTGCTCTCCCTCGCCTACGAGCAGTACTTC.

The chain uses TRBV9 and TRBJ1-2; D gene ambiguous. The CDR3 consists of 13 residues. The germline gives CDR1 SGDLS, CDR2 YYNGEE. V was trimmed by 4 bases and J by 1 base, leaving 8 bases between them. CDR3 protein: CASSSRSNYGYTF. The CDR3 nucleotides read TGTGCCAGCAGCTCCCGCAGTAACTATGGCTACACCTTC.